This T cell receptor beta chain was documented in a study of T-cell memory formation after mild COVID-19. Study-wide background: TCR clusters were mostly confined to one donor each.

The CDR3 length is 16 residues. The V and J ends lost 8 bases and 2 bases, in that order; junction bases with no gene match: 10. A note on this clonotype: Its specificity is not known.

TCRdb independently ran MiXCR on the 5' RACE reads; one entry per CDR3 protein. The sample contains roughly 110,000 distinct CDR3 sequences, approximately 13% of which appear only once. Study results and caveats: CD4+ contracting clones lay mainly in CM and EM, CD8+ ones in EMRA.

This TCR was recovered from an adult woman who had mild COVID-19 (a few samples of this study predate the infection). Cell type and time point are not known. The sequencing sample was made of PBMCs or a T cell subset sorted from them (not recorded which). The chain links TRBV12-3 or TRBV12-4 to TRBJ2-3; 10 bases are shared with TRBD1. CDR3 nucleotide sequence: TGTGCCAGCGCCTCGAGTGGGACAGGGGACACAGATACGCAGTATTTT. This sequence encodes CASASSGTGDTDTQYF.